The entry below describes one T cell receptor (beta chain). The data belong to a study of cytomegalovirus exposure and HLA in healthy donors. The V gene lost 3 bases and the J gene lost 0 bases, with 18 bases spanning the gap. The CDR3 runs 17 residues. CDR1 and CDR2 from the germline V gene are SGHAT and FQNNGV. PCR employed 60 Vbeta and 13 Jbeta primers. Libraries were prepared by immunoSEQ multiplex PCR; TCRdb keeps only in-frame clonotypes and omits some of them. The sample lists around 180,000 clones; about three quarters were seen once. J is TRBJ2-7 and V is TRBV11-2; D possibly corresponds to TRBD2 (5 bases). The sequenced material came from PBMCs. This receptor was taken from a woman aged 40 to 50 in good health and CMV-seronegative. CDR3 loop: CASSLTQDGLNSYEQYF. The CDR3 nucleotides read TGTGCCAGCAGCTTGACCCAGGACGGACTCAACTCCTACGAGCAGTACTTC.